Below, 9 T cell receptor beta chains from the same sample are listed, as sequenced in a study of blood T cell repertoires in COVID-19. Data came from immunoSEQ multiplex PCR; TCRdb stores just in-frame clones and leaves some out. The sample carries roughly 320,000 clones, about nine tenths recorded once. Sample: PBMCs or T cells enriched from blood (not recorded which). Receptors were obtained from a young man who had recovered from COVID-19.

J is TRBJ1-2 and V is TRBV27; 7 bases line up with TRBD1. Trimming removed 6 bases from V and 5 bases from J; junction bases left unmatched: 15. This CDR3 has 16 residues. The germline V gene encodes CDR1 MNHEY and CDR2 SMNVEV (reference sequence). The CDR3 DNA sequence: TGTGCCAGCAGGCAGACAGGGCCTTCTTCGAGATATGGCTACACCTTC. Encoded protein: CASRQTGPSSRYGYTF.

This chain connects TRBV4-1 to TRBJ2-7, with a weak D call TRBD1 (5 bases). Trimming left V 4 bases short and J 0 bases short, with 13 bases between. Germline CDR1 is MGHRA and CDR2 is YSYEKL. The CDR3 runs to 15 residues. The CDR3 here is CASSPSQALSYEQYF. CDR3 coding DNA: TGCGCCAGCAGCCCCTCACAGGCCCTCTCCTACGAGCAGTACTTC.

This clone was recorded once. The CDR3 loop is CASSLTSSSTDTQYF. The CDR3 nucleotides are TGTGCCAGCAGCTTAACTAGCTCTAGCACAGATACGCAGTATTTT. The chain has TRBV5-5 and TRBJ2-3; weak D call: TRBD2 (6 bases). Germline V lookup: CDR1 SGHKS, CDR2 YYEKEE (reference sequence). CDR3 length equals 15 residues. Deletions cut 2 bases from V and 0 bases from J, with 10 bases between.

The V gene is TRBV7-2, the J gene TRBJ2-1, with TRBD2 identical over 11 bases. With 5 bases clipped from V and 4 bases from J, the junction kept 13 bases outside the gene matches. CDR3 size: 18 residues. CDR1 and CDR2 from the germline V gene are SGHTA and FQGNSA. The CDR3 here is CASSQGRLAGRPYNEQFF. CDR3 coding DNA: TGTGCCAGCAGCCAAGGGAGACTAGCGGGGCGCCCATACAATGAGCAGTTCTTC.

This chain joins TRBV18 and TRBJ2-3, with D uncertain. Germline CDR1 and CDR2: KGHSH and LQKENI. V lost 8 bases and J lost 1, with 10 bases in between. CDR3 length equals 13 residues. CDR3 amino acids: CASRFARTDTQYF. CDR3 bases: TGTGCCAGCCGTTTCGCGCGCACAGATACGCAGTATTTT.

This chain joins TRBV6-6 and TRBJ2-1; TRBD1 agrees at 9 bases. V dropped 3 bases and J dropped 7; count of bases not matched to a gene: 4. In germline, CDR1 is MNHNY, CDR2 SVGAGI (reference sequence). There are 14 residues in the CDR3. The DNA of the CDR3 is TGTGCCAGCAGTTATGTGACAGGGGGGAATGAGCAGTTCTTC. It translates to CASSYVTGGNEQFF.

J is TRBJ2-7 and V is TRBV3-1 (or the pseudogene TRBV3-2); 7 nucleotides align to TRBD1. The ends lost 0 bases at V and 1 base at J; junction bases unmatched: 6. Germline V gives CDR1 LGHDT, CDR2 YNNKEL (reference sequence). This CDR3 comprises 16 residues. CDR3 loop: CASSQDRDSVSYEQYF. CDR3 sequence (DNA): TGTGCCAGCAGCCAAGACCGGGACAGTGTTTCCTACGAGCAGTACTTC.

The chain couples TRBV28 to TRBJ2-2; D is perhaps TRBD1 (5 bases). V was shortened by 7 bases and J by 3 bases, with 15 bases between the two germline ends. Germline-derived CDR1 and CDR2 are MDHEN and SYDVKM. The length of the CDR3 is 15 residues. The CDR3 loop reads CASMSRGLYTGELFF. DNA for the CDR3: TGTGCCAGCATGAGTAGGGGCCTATACACCGGGGAGCTGTTTTTT.

Notes on this clone: This same CDR3 is encoded by further DNA sequences in the sample. V and J are TRBV5-6 and TRBJ2-7; a possible D gene is TRBD2 (6 bases). Trimming pared 2 bases from V and 1 base from J, leaving 7 bases between. Germline CDR1 and CDR2: SGHDT and YYEEEE. The CDR3 has 13 amino acids. CDR3 sequence reads: CASSFGGSYEQYF. The CDR3 DNA reads as TGTGCCAGCAGCTTCGGGGGATCCTACGAGCAGTACTTC.